This T cell receptor beta chain is from a study of spatial heterogeneity in lung cancer. This clonotype was counted only a few times. Using its own MiXCR run on the 5' RACE reads, TCRdb lists one record per CDR3 protein. The repertoire holds tens of thousands of distinct CDR3 sequences, with 7.4% as singletons. Indicated time point: blood at routine non-recurrence follow-up after resection. Unsorted whole RNA of tumor, nontumor lung or frozen PBMC was sequenced. The CDR3 runs 13 residues. V lost 4 bases to trimming and J lost 5 bases, with 10 bases between them. CDR1 and CDR2 (germline): SGHRS, YFSETQ.

The sample consisted of PBMCs, taken at follow-up. The chain carries TRBV5-1 and TRBJ1-5, with a possible D match to TRBD1 (5 bases). This sequence originates from a female donor with early-stage non-small cell lung cancer. DNA of the CDR3: TGCGCCAGCAGCGGGGGAGAGGATCAGCCCCAGCATTTT. It is translated as CASSGGEDQPQHF.